This T cell receptor (beta chain) was captured by sequencing in a study of blood T cell repertoires in COVID-19. At the level of the study: Nucleic acid was either cDNA or gDNA, and it came from T cells, B-cell-depleted T cells, or PBMCs.

Repertoires were generated with immunoSEQ multiplex PCR, while TCRdb's copy carries only in-frame clones and drops some. The repertoire holds approximately 240,000 clones, with 87% as singletons. V was clipped by 0 bases and J by 0 bases, with 9 bases between them. CDR3 size: 16 residues. Germline V gene data show CDR1 as SGHKS and CDR2 as YYEKEE (reference sequence). The clonotype was recovered from a woman aged 18 to 35 who had recovered from COVID-19. Sequencing was done on a sample of peripheral blood. The rearrangement links TRBV5-5 to TRBJ1-4; no reliable D call. The CDR3 reads CASSLASGATNEKLFF. The DNA for the CDR3 is TGTGCCAGCAGCTTGGCCTCAGGTGCAACTAATGAAAAACTGTTTTTT.